The subject of this entry is one T cell receptor beta chain. Its antigen is currently unknown. Germline CDR1 SGHAT, CDR2 FQNNGV. The length of the CDR3 is 17 residues. Trimming stripped 5 bases from V and 0 bases from J, with 14 bases between. Investigators prepared the TCR beta libraries by applying iRepertoire HTBI primers and Arm-PCR of CDR3 regions. MiXCR was run by TCRdb on the multiplex PCR reads, yielding one entry per CDR3 protein. The profile covers 300,000 to 350,000 distinct CDR3 sequences, with 20% appearing a single time and approximately 31% taken by the ten largest. These data come from a study of regulatory T cells in long-lasting Graves disease. Findings and limits, study-wide: Persistent cases favored TRBV28, TRBJ1-2 and TRBJ2-5.

The time point: persistent/refractory GD, antithyroid drugs over 5 years with positive TRAb. With RNA extracted from PBMCs as input, the TCR library was made. Material: peripheral blood mononuclear cells (PBMCs), obtained when the disease was refractory, from a patient treated with antithyroid drugs. This receptor was taken from a female donor with Graves disease. The chain combines TRBV11-2 with TRBJ1-6, with D possibly matching TRBD1 (6 bases). The CDR3 sequence is CASSPLQGSSYNSPLHF. CDR3 coding DNA: TGTGCCAGCAGCCCTTTACAGGGAAGCTCCTATAATTCACCCCTCCACTTT.